The clone carrying this T cell receptor (beta chain) was detected only a few times. This specimen comes from a study of response to subunit inactivated influenza vaccine. TCRdb reanalysed the RT-PCR reads using MiXCR and keeps one entry per CDR3 protein. The data show around 600,000 distinct CDR3 sequences, about 11% seen once. The germline V and J ends were trimmed by 5 bases and 5 bases, with 13 bases remaining between them. This CDR3 comprises 14 residues. Separately, the same data were catalogued under a study of T cells expressing NK-cell markers. That report notes: Production of TCR beta cDNA relied on 5'RACE template switching with UMIs. The study did not resolve the HCMV specificity of expanded NKG2C+ T cell clones.

The sample in question was PBMCs from blood, obtained on the day of vaccination. This clonotype was sampled from a man in his fifties who received an inactivated influenza vaccine. The chain carries TRBV12-3 or TRBV12-4 and TRBJ1-3; D might be TRBD1 (6 bases). The CDR3 sequence: CASSTRDTRNTIYF. CDR3 coding DNA: TGTGCCAGCAGTACTCGGGACACCAGAAACACCATATATTTT.